This record covers a single T cell receptor beta chain. The antigen this receptor binds is unknown. No clone much larger than this one lies a single base away; base qualities are absent. Trimming removed 4 bases from V and 0 bases from J, leaving 13 bases between the germline ends. CDR1 and CDR2, looked up from the germline V gene, are KGHSH and LQKENI. There are 16 amino acids in the CDR3, from cysteine to phenylalanine inclusive. Only the CDR3 portion is preserved as DNA: 48 bases, with reading frame beginning at the first base. The source of the sample is a study of response to subunit inactivated influenza vaccine (dated by TCRdb to the late 2010s). For the wider study: To follow how T cells responded to a trivalent subunit inactivated influenza vaccine, the researchers relied on deep quantitative profiling of the T cell receptor repertoire.

Study-level results and caveats: The authors proposed that each seasonal influenza vaccination may bring in only a limited number of new T cells.

Libraries were prepared through RT-PCR. The sequencing machine was an Illumina HiSeq 2500. Clones were called with MiXCR by TCRdb after fastp trimmed the public reads at Q25, and only in-frame beta chains were retained. Rows merge per CDR3 protein into single entries with the most common DNA and genes. For this sample the table gives some 540,000 distinct CDR3 sequences, of which around 25% were detected only once. Of the sample, around 2.8% is held by the ten largest clones. Another study also made use of these data, one on T cells expressing NK-cell markers. Looking at the second paper: The TCR beta cDNA libraries were made using 5'RACE template switching, a step that added both a universal primer site and unique molecular identifiers. TCR beta-chain repertoires were profiled in sorted CD3+CD56+NKG2C+, CD3+CD56+NKG2C- and CD3+CD56-NKG2C+ T-cell subsets from roughly eight donors. Of the eight sequenced donors, seven were found to be HCMV-seropositive and one was found to be HCMV-seronegative. To restrict sorting to alphabetaTCR-expressing T cells, an anti-gammadeltaTCR antibody was added in several experiments. In a handful of donors, the dominant CD3+CD56+NKG2C+ clonotypes were among the top 10 CD8+ clonotypes and accounted for roughly 1.0-8% of CD8+ T cells. Those dominant clonotypes were again the most abundant among CD3+CD56-NKG2C+ cells in a handful of donors, at about 28.3-60.1%. Whether the expanded NKG2C-expressing T cell clones were specific for HCMV antigens was left unclear. Randomly selected healthy volunteers, three men and five women, were used as the eight sequenced donors. To determine HCMV serostatus, a commercial ELISA kit was used to detect HCMV-specific IgG in serum. Peripheral blood mononuclear cells were isolated from blood by Ficoll density gradient centrifugation. CD4+ and CD8+ T cells were isolated from PBMC by magnetic immunoseparation with Miltenyi isolation kits. cDNA synthesis was primed from the TCR beta constant segment, followed by two successive PCR amplification steps. The libraries were sequenced on Illumina HiSeq 2000/2500, MiSeq or NextSeq, producing 2 x 150 bp reads. MIGEC was used to demultiplex reads and group the reads by UMI, and MiTCR was used to assemble and quantify clonotypes. Only TCR cDNA sequences supported by at least two reads were kept to exclude erroneous sequences. The tcR package was used for downstream repertoire analysis, and clonotypes were matched between fractions using CDR3 nucleotide sequence together with V segment. VDJmatch was used to annotate antigen specificity against VDJdb, with one amino acid substitution allowed in CDR3.

The chain is encoded by TRBV18 joined to TRBJ2-1; the D gene cannot be resolved reliably. The sequence derives from a middle-aged man who received an inactivated influenza vaccine. Donor details come from another sample of the same person, matched by shared clones. The input for sequencing was CD4+ T cells sorted from PBMCs, taken about 11 days after vaccination. The DNA reads TGTGCCAGCTCACTCCTAAACTCCCCCTCCTACAATGAGCAGTTCTTC. It is translated as CASSLLNSPSYNEQFF. Outside the CDR3, residues come from the reference TRBV18 and TRBJ2-1 proteins, so the full variable domain is: NAGVMQNPRHLVRRRGQEARLRCSPMKGHSHVYWYRQLPEEGLKFMVYLQKENIIDESGMPKERFSAEFPKEGPSILRIQQVVRGDSAAYFCASSLLNSPSYNEQFFGPGTRLTVL.